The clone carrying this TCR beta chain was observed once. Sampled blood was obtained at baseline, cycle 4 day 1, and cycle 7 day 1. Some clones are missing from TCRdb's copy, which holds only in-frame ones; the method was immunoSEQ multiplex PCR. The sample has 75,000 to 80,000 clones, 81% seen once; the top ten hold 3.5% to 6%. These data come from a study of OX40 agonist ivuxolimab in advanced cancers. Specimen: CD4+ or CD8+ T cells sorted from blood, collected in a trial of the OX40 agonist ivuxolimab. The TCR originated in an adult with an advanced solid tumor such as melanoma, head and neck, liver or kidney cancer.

DNA for the CDR3: TGTGCCAGCAGCCCGGACAGGGGACATGAAAAACTGTTTTTT. It translates to CASSPDRGHEKLFF. The rearrangement uses TRBV7-2 and TRBJ1-4; TRBD1 agrees at 9 bases. The J segment lost 6 bases and the V segment lost 5 bases, leaving 4 bases of the junction unmatched. The CDR3 length is 14 residues. CDR1 is SGHTA, CDR2 FQGNSA, per germline.